The 3 T cell receptor beta chains below come from one sample, sequenced in a study of blood T cell repertoires in COVID-19. Repertoires were generated with immunoSEQ multiplex PCR, while TCRdb's copy carries only in-frame clones and drops some. The sample gives hundreds of thousands of clones, around 86% of which show up once; approximately 2.2% is in the top ten. Sequencing was done on a sample of peripheral blood. These receptors were obtained from a young woman who had recovered from COVID-19.

About this clone itself: The same CDR3 can be traced to other DNA sequences in this sample. This chain connects TRBV5-6 to TRBJ2-7, with TRBD1 matching 7 bases. The germline gives CDR1 SGHDT, CDR2 YYEEEE. Losses at the gene ends were 0 bases for V and 4 bases for J; bases not matched to a gene: 1. The CDR3 length is 13 residues. CDR3 residues: CASSLVRGYEQYF. The CDR3 DNA is TGTGCCAGCAGCTTGGTCAGGGGGTACGAGCAGTACTTC.

J is TRBJ2-7 and V is TRBV27; the match to TRBD2 covers 10 bases. J lost 6 bases, V lost 5 bases, and 10 bases had no gene match. Germline CDR1 MNHEY, CDR2 SMNVEV (reference sequence). This CDR3 has 15 residues. CDR3: CASSTTGTSVREQYF. The CDR3, as DNA: TGTGCCAGCAGTACAACCGGGACTAGCGTCCGCGAGCAGTACTTC.

The gene calls are TRBV5-1 and TRBJ1-4, with 10 bases matching TRBD1. Trimming cost V 3 bases and J 8 bases; bases outside gene matches: 13. The germline V gene has CDR1 SGHRS and CDR2 YFSETQ. There are 17 residues in the CDR3. In DNA, the CDR3 is TGCGCCAGCAGCTCGGACCGGGACAGGGGACATGACGAAAAACTGTTTTTT. Protein: CASSSDRDRGHDEKLFF.